This T cell receptor (beta chain) emerged from a study of cytomegalovirus exposure and HLA in healthy donors. Findings of the study overall: Earlier results showed most TCR beta V segments being productive about 87% or about 30% of the time. In a later analysis, approximately 15,000 TCR beta sequences were associated with HLA alleles at 0.05 false discovery rate. Later analysis showed TCR association rates varying by HLA locus, highest for DRB1 and lowest for HLA-C.

Looked up from germline, CDR1 is SGHRS and CDR2 is YFSETQ. The CDR3 consists of 15 residues. The ends lost 0 bases at V and 13 bases at J; junction bases unmatched: 9. The PCR used 60 Vbeta and 13 Jbeta primers. Sequencing was performed with immunoSEQ multiplex PCR; in TCRdb, only in-frame clones are kept and a portion is missing. This repertoire comprises tens of thousands of clones; its ten largest clones make up 1% to 1.5%. About this clone itself: No antigen is known for it.

The receptor was isolated from a man in his thirties or forties in good health and CMV-seronegative. Sequencing was done on a sample of PBMCs. The genes are TRBV5-1 and TRBJ1-6; 8 bases are shared with TRBD1. The CDR3 reads CASSLDGTGPIPLHF. As DNA, the CDR3 is TGCGCCAGCAGCTTGGACGGGACAGGCCCTATCCCCCTCCACTTT.